This T cell receptor (beta chain) was captured by sequencing in a study of T-cell reconstitution after alpha-beta-depleted transplantation in children. Preparation of the TCRbeta library used unique molecular identifiers. TCRdb recomputed calls from the PCR reads with MiXCR, one row per CDR3 protein. The sample yields around 680,000 distinct CDR3 sequences, 16% seen once. CDR3 length: 14 residues. Germline assignment: CDR1 DFQATT and CDR2 SNEGSKA (reference sequence). Trimming took 0 bases from V and 3 from J, leaving 10 bases between them. This clonotype was recorded at least ten times. The chain carries TRBV20-1 and TRBJ2-3; D call uncertain. The sample was PBMCs from the stem cell graft donor, taken from the stem cell graft. The sequence was collected from a human donor who donated a stem cell graft to a child with acute myeloid leukemia. CDR3 sequence (DNA): TGCAGTGCTAGAGATACAAAGGGTACAGATACGCAGTATTTT. This encodes CSARDTKGTDTQYF.